What follows are 17 T cell receptor beta chains derived from one specimen sequenced in a study of cytomegalovirus exposure and HLA in healthy donors. The PCR contained 60 Vbeta and 13 Jbeta primers. Here immunoSEQ multiplex PCR was the method, and the copy in TCRdb shows in-frame clones only, minus some. The sample has more than 85,000 clones; 76% are singletons. The sample was PBMCs. These receptors were obtained from a woman in her forties or fifties in good health and CMV-seropositive.

The count of this clone is one. V usage is TRBV10-3 and J usage is TRBJ2-1, with 8 bases lining up with TRBD2. V trimming: 10 bases; J trimming: 3 bases; junction bases outside the gene matches: 11. The CDR3 is 15 amino acids. Germline V gives CDR1 ENHRY, CDR2 SYGVKD. As DNA, the CDR3 is TGTGCCAGCTCAGCATCGGGGGGGGTCTACAATGAGCAGTTCTTC. This sequence encodes CASSASGGVYNEQFF.

The chain joins TRBV9 to TRBJ1-4, with D uncertain. Per germline, CDR1 SGDLS and CDR2 YYNGEE. This CDR3 region has 15 residues. With 4 bases removed from V and 0 bases from J, the gap between germline ends came to 10 bases. Written as DNA, the CDR3 is TGTGCCAGCAGCCCCACTGGAGCAACTAATGAAAAACTGTTTTTT. It codes for CASSPTGATNEKLFF.

The rearrangement joins TRBV30 to TRBJ1-6; D unclear. CDR1 is GTSNPN and CDR2 is SVGIG in the germline V gene (reference sequence). Deletions cut 3 bases from V and 5 bases from J, with 8 bases between. This CDR3 contains 13 residues. The CDR3 sequence: CAWRGRDNSPLHF. CDR3 in DNA: TGTGCCTGGAGAGGGCGGGATAATTCACCCCTCCACTTT.

This rearrangement joins TRBV18 to TRBJ2-5, with a possible D match to TRBD1 (6 bases). Trimming left V 6 bases short and J 2 bases short, with 16 bases between. CDR1 and CDR2 from the germline V gene are KGHSH and LQKENI. The CDR3 totals 15 residues. CDR3: CASSPIPGQQETQYF. Here the CDR3 DNA reads TGTGCCAGCTCTCCCATACCCGGACAGCAAGAGACCCAGTACTTC. The whole variable domain, remainder taken from reference TRBV18 and TRBJ2-5, is NAGVMQNPRHLVRRRGQEARLRCSPMKGHSHVYWYRQLPEEGLKFMVYLQKENIIDESGMPKERFSAEFPKEGPSILRIQQVVRGDSAAYFCASSPIPGQQETQYFGPGTRLLVL.

This chain connects TRBV5-1 to TRBJ1-1, with D maybe TRBD1 (6 bases). The germline gives CDR1 SGHRS, CDR2 YFSETQ. Trimming left V 1 base short and J 0 bases short, with 10 bases between. The CDR3 has 15 residues. Here the CDR3 DNA reads TGCGCCAGCAGCTTGTGGACAGACATGAACACTGAAGCTTTCTTT. Amino acids: CASSLWTDMNTEAFF. Using reference TRBV5-1 and TRBJ1-1 for the parts outside the CDR3, the full variable domain is KAGVTQTPRYLIKTRGQQVTLSCSPISGHRSVSWYQQTPGQGLQFLFEYFSETQRNKGNFPGRFSGRQFSNSRSEMNVSTLELGDSALYLCASSLWTDMNTEAFFGQGTRLTVV.

The chain links TRBV11-3 to TRBJ2-2; 7 bases line up with TRBD1. Germline V lookup: CDR1 SGHNT, CDR2 YENEEA. Trimming cost V 6 bases and J 5 bases; bases outside gene matches: 6. This CDR3 region has 14 residues. The chain's CDR3 is CASSFSRGTGELFF. CDR3 DNA sequence: TGTGCCAGCAGTTTCAGCAGGGGGACCGGGGAGCTGTTTTTT.

The chain joins TRBV29-1 to TRBJ1-5, with TRBD1 matching 9 bases. The ends lost 3 bases at V and 0 bases at J; junction bases unmatched: 18. The CDR3 is 20 residues long. Germline values: CDR1 SQVTM, CDR2 ANQGSEA. This chain's CDR3 is CSVEFFPMDRGPYSNQPQHF. CDR3 DNA: TGCAGCGTTGAGTTTTTCCCCATGGACAGGGGCCCCTATAGCAATCAGCCCCAGCATTTT. The complete variable domain, with remaining parts taken from reference TRBV29-1 and TRBJ1-5, reads SAVISQKPSRDICQRGTSLTIQCQVDSQVTMMFWYRQQPGQSLTLIATANQGSEATYESGFVIDKFPISRPNLTFSTLTVSNMSPEDSSIYLCSVEFFPMDRGPYSNQPQHFGDGTRLSIL.

This clone turned up a few times. The chain employs TRBV5-8 and TRBJ1-2, with a tentative D call TRBD1 (6 bases). The germline gives CDR1 SGHTS, CDR2 YDEGEE. Deletions cut 4 bases from V and 6 bases from J, with 19 bases between. This CDR3 is built from 15 residues. The CDR3 protein is CASSPPSGGKNGYTF. The CDR3 DNA reads as TGTGCCAGCAGCCCACCTAGTGGGGGCAAAAATGGCTACACCTTC.

This chain connects TRBV9 to TRBJ2-3; 12 nucleotides match TRBD1. J gave up 6 bases and V 4 bases, and 12 bases lay outside the gene matches. This CDR3 is 17 amino acids long. The germline CDR1 and CDR2 sequences are SGDLS and YYNGEE. This CDR3 reads CASSSFTGTGGSDTQYF. The DNA for the CDR3 is TGTGCCAGCAGCTCTTTCACCGGGACAGGGGGCTCCGATACGCAGTATTTT.

The chain carries TRBV7-9 and TRBJ1-4, with D uncertain. Trimming removed 0 bases at V and 4 bases at J, with 3 bases between. The CDR3 is 13 amino acids. Germline V gene lookup returns CDR1 SEHNR and CDR2 FQNEAQ (reference sequence). CDR3 sequence reads: CASSLAINEKLFF. Written as DNA, the CDR3 is TGTGCCAGCAGCTTAGCCATTAATGAAAAACTGTTTTTT.

The V and J genes are TRBV10-2 and TRBJ1-6; maybe TRBD1 (6 bases). CDR1 is WSHSY and CDR2 is SAAADI in the germline V gene. This CDR3 is 13 amino acids long. V was cut by 6 bases and J by 6 bases, with 9 bases left in between. The DNA for the CDR3 is TGCGCCAGCAGGGACAGTTTTAATTCACCCCTCCACTTT. It translates to CASRDSFNSPLHF.

This chain connects TRBV4-1 to TRBJ1-2; TRBD1 matches 9 bases. Looked up from germline, CDR1 is MGHRA and CDR2 is YSYEKL. J gave up 2 bases and V 1 base, and 2 bases lay outside the gene matches. The CDR3 has 15 residues. CDR3 protein: CASSQGTGANYGYTF. The DNA for the CDR3 is TGCGCCAGCAGCCAAGGGACAGGGGCGAACTATGGCTACACCTTC.

The chain carries TRBV6-1 and TRBJ1-3, with D hard to call. The germline V and J ends were trimmed by 6 bases and 0 bases, with 12 bases remaining between them. The CDR3 is made up of 15 amino acids. Germline CDR1 and CDR2: MNHNS and SASEGT. CDR3 DNA: TGTGCCAGCAGGGGCACTTTTTCCTCTGGAAACACCATATATTTT. Encoded protein: CASRGTFSSGNTIYF.

This clone was seen a few times. The chain joins TRBV5-8 to TRBJ1-3; D unresolved. The CDR3 sequence is 13 residues long. CDR1 SGHTS and CDR2 YDEGEE come from the germline V gene. V lost 9 bases, J lost 2 bases, and 12 bases lay in between. The CDR3 DNA sequence: TGTGCCACCTCCGGGGTGGCTGGAAACACCATATATTTT. As protein: CATSGVAGNTIYF.

V is TRBV7-2 and J is TRBJ1-2; D is possibly TRBD1 (6 bases). CDR3 size: 16 residues. V shed 1 base and J shed 3 bases, with 15 bases lying between them. Germline loops: CDR1 SGHTA, CDR2 FQGNSA. CDR3 sequence (DNA): TGTGCCAGCAGCTTAGAGGGGCCCGGGACATACTATGGCTACACCTTC. Translating gives CASSLEGPGTYYGYTF.

This chain connects TRBV15 to TRBJ2-1; 9 bases line up with TRBD1. The germline V gene has CDR1 LNHNV and CDR2 YYDKDF (reference sequence). V shed 3 bases, J shed 9 bases, and the junction held 12 bases outside the gene matches. CDR3 length equals 16 residues. This CDR3 reads CATSRGLPGQGAEQFF. The CDR3 DNA sequence: TGTGCCACCAGCAGGGGACTTCCGGGACAGGGTGCTGAGCAGTTCTTC.

This chain's CDR3 is CATLPADRDSYEQYF. The CDR3, as DNA: TGTGCCACCCTTCCCGCGGACCGGGACTCCTACGAGCAGTACTTC. The genes are TRBV19 and TRBJ2-7; D is possibly TRBD2 (5 bases). The CDR3 is made up of 15 amino acids. V lost 10 bases to trimming and J lost 0 bases, with 19 bases between them. CDR1 is LNHDA and CDR2 is SQIVND in the germline V gene (reference sequence).